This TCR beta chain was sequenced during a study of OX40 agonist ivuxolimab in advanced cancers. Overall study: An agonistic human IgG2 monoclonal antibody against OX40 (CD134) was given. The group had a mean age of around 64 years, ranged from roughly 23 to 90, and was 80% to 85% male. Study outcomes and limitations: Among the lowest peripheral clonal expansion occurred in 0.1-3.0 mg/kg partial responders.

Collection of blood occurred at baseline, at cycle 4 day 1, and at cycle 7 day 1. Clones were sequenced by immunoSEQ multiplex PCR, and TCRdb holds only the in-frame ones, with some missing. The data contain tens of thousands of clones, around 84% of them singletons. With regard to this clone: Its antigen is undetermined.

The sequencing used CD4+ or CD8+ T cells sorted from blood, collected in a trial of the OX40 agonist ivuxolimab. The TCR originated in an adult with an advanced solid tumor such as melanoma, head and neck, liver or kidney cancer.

The CDR3 here is CASSSNSGSSTDTQYF. The CDR3 DNA is TGCGCCAGCAGCTCCAATTCCGGGTCTAGCACAGATACGCAGTATTTT. The chain employs TRBV5-1 and TRBJ2-3; D unresolved. Trimming stripped 3 bases from V and 0 bases from J, with 14 bases between. The CDR3 sequence is 16 residues long. CDR1 SGHRS and CDR2 YFSETQ come from the germline V gene.